These 13 T cell receptor beta chains were all obtained from the same sample, sequenced in a study of T cells in tuberculosis. Sequencing used immunoSEQ multiplex PCR; TCRdb keeps in-frame clones, though not all of them. The sample carries fewer than 40,000 clones, approximately 94% recorded once. Sequencing was performed on PBMCs. Source of these receptors: a donor aged 10 to 29 with latent tuberculosis or without tuberculosis infection.

This clone was picked up one time. The rearrangement links TRBV27 to TRBJ2-1; weak D call: TRBD2 (6 bases). The V and J ends lost 4 bases and 3 bases respectively, with 13 bases between them. Germline CDR1 is MNHEY and CDR2 is SMNVEV (reference sequence). This CDR3 is 15 amino acids long. The CDR3 is CASSSRRGVYNEQFF. For the CDR3, the DNA is TGTGCCAGCAGTTCTCGGCGGGGCGTCTACAATGAGCAGTTCTTC.

The chain employs TRBV4-2 and TRBJ1-1, with D unclear. Germline values: CDR1 LGHNA, CDR2 YNFKEQ. V was cut by 0 bases and J by 6 bases, with 11 bases left in between. CDR3 length: 14 amino acids. Here the CDR3 DNA reads TGTGCCAGCAGCCAAGATCACGAGAGCCCTGAAGCTTTCTTT. This gives the protein CASSQDHESPEAFF.

This clone was seen more than once but under ten times. The gene calls are TRBV5-5 and TRBJ2-5; TRBD1 might be the D (5 bases). Germline CDR1 SGHKS, CDR2 YYEKEE (reference sequence). Trimming removed 5 bases from V and 7 bases from J, with 18 bases in between. This CDR3 contains 14 residues. This CDR3 reads CASSVTVALGTQYF. The CDR3 region has the DNA TGTGCCAGCAGTGTGACAGTAGCCTTAGGGACCCAGTACTTC.

CDR3 amino acids: CASSQGGWGLAGGGGELFF. CDR3 bases: TGCGCCAGCAGCCAAGGGGGGTGGGGACTAGCGGGAGGTGGCGGGGAGCTGTTTTTT. The rearrangement links TRBV4-1 to TRBJ2-2, with 15 bases identical to TRBD2. Looked up from germline, CDR1 is MGHRA and CDR2 is YSYEKL. After removal of 1 base from V and 7 bases from J, the junction contained 10 bases not matched to a gene. The CDR3 is 19 residues long.

The chain joins TRBV11-2 to TRBJ2-3; the D is unclear. This CDR3 region has 14 residues. V lost 5 bases and J lost 2, with 11 bases in between. Germline V gene lookup returns CDR1 SGHAT and CDR2 FQNNGV. CDR3 sequence reads: CASSRLVTTDTQYF. CDR3 DNA sequence: TGTGCCAGCAGCAGACTTGTAACCACAGATACGCAGTATTTT.

This chain joins TRBV11-3 and TRBJ2-1; TRBD2 is a possible D gene (6 bases). This CDR3 region has 13 residues. Trimming took off 4 bases at V and 7 bases at J, with 11 bases between the two ends. CDR1 is SGHNT, CDR2 YENEEA, per germline. The CDR3 loop is CASSSGVGNEQFF. The CDR3, as DNA: TGTGCCAGCAGCTCGGGGGTGGGTAATGAGCAGTTCTTC.

This clone was recorded a few times. The chain employs TRBV2 and TRBJ2-5, with 7 positions matching TRBD2. Germline CDR1 SNHLY, CDR2 FYNNEI. The CDR3 consists of 14 residues. Germline trimming cut 6 bases from V and 4 bases from J; bases unmatched to any gene: 8. CDR3 DNA sequence: TGTGCCAGCAGGGCGGCTAGCGGTGGAGAGACCCAGTACTTC. This gives the protein CASRAASGGETQYF. The full variable domain, in which reference TRBV2 and TRBJ2-5 provide the parts outside the CDR3, is EPEVTQTPSHQVTQMGQEVILRCVPISNHLYFYWYRQILGQKVEFLVSFYNNEISEKSEIFDDQFSVERPDGSNFTLKIRSTKLEDSAMYFCASRAASGGETQYFGPGTRLLVL.

V gene TRBV2 combines with J gene TRBJ1-5; no clear D gene. Trimming left V 8 bases short and J 3 bases short, with 14 bases between. CDR3 length: 14 residues. The germline gives CDR1 SNHLY, CDR2 FYNNEI. The CDR3 spells CASEEDSHNQPQHF. CDR3 DNA: TGTGCCAGCGAGGAGGATAGCCACAATCAGCCCCAGCATTTT.

The rearrangement uses TRBV25-1 and TRBJ1-1; 8 nucleotides agree with TRBD1. In germline, CDR1 is MGHDK, CDR2 SYGVNS. V shed 7 bases, J shed 5 bases, and the junction held 6 bases outside the gene matches. The CDR3 covers 13 residues. The CDR3 loop is CASKDRVWTEAFF. CDR3 sequence (DNA): TGTGCCAGCAAGGACAGGGTGTGGACTGAAGCTTTCTTT. The entire variable domain, with the rest obtained from reference TRBV25-1 and TRBJ1-1, is as follows: EADIYQTPRYLVIGTGKKITLECSQTMGHDKMYWYQQDPGMELHLIHYSYGVNSTEKGDLSSESTVSRIRTEHFPLTLESARPSHTSQYLCASKDRVWTEAFFGQGTRLTVV.

This sequence joins TRBV7-9 and TRBJ1-3, with TRBD1 matching 12 bases. The CDR3 is made up of 18 amino acids. J gave up 4 bases and V 5 bases, and 12 bases lay outside the gene matches. Germline V gene data show CDR1 as SEHNR and CDR2 as FQNEAQ (reference sequence). For the CDR3, the DNA is TGTGCCAGCAGCCGCCCCCCGGGACAGGGGGCATCAGGAAACACCATATATTTT. Translation: CASSRPPGQGASGNTIYF.

This rearrangement joins TRBV5-6 to TRBJ2-1, with a tentative D call TRBD2 (5 bases). Germline CDR1 and CDR2: SGHDT and YYEEEE. V was trimmed by 1 base and J by 0 bases, leaving 11 bases between them. The CDR3 loop spans 16 amino acids. CDR3: CASSLYGSGSYNEQFF. In nucleotides, the CDR3 is TGTGCCAGCAGCTTGTATGGGAGCGGCTCCTACAATGAGCAGTTCTTC.

This clone was detected a few times. This chain joins TRBV18 and TRBJ1-4; D is undetermined. The germline V gene encodes CDR1 KGHSH and CDR2 LQKENI. There are 13 residues in the CDR3. The ends were cut back, 1 base at V and 7 bases at J, with 7 bases in the middle. The CDR3 nucleotides are TGTGCCAGCTCACCACAGTCCGGTGAAAAACTGTTTTTT. Its translation is CASSPQSGEKLFF. Full variable domain (missing parts from reference TRBV18 and TRBJ1-4): NAGVMQNPRHLVRRRGQEARLRCSPMKGHSHVYWYRQLPEEGLKFMVYLQKENIIDESGMPKERFSAEFPKEGPSILRIQQVVRGDSAAYFCASSPQSGEKLFFGSGTQLSVL.

V and J are TRBV30 and TRBJ2-5; 7 bases fit TRBD2. This CDR3 is 17 amino acids long. Per the germline V gene, CDR1 is GTSNPN and CDR2 is SVGIG (reference sequence). J was trimmed by 5 bases and V by 0 bases; bases with no gene match: 15. CDR3 nucleotides: TGTGCCTGGAGTGTTTCTTGGGAGGGTCGGGCATGGGAGACCCAGTACTTC. This gives the protein CAWSVSWEGRAWETQYF.